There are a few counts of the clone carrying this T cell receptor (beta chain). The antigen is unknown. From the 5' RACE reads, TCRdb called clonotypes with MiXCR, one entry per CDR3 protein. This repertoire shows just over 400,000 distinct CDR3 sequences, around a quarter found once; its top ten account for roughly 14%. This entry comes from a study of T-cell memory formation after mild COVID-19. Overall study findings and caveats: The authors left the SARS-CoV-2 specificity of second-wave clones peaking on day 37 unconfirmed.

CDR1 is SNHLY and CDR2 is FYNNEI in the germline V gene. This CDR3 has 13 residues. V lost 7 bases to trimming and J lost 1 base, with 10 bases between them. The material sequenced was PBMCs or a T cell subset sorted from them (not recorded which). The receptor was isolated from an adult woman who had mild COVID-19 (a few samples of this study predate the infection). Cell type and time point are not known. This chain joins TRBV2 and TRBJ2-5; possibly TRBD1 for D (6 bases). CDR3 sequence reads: CASIQGGQETQYF. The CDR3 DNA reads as TGTGCCAGCATACAGGGTGGCCAAGAGACCCAGTACTTC. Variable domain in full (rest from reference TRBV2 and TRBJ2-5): EPEVTQTPSHQVTQMGQEVILRCVPISNHLYFYWYRQILGQKVEFLVSFYNNEISEKSEIFDDQFSVERPDGSNFTLKIRSTKLEDSAMYFCASIQGGQETQYFGPGTRLLVL.